The present TCR beta chain was sequenced within a study of blood T cell repertoires in COVID-19. Turning to the study itself: Sample material is recorded as cDNA or gDNA derived from T cells, B-cell-depleted T cells, or PBMCs.

Here immunoSEQ multiplex PCR was the method, and the copy in TCRdb shows in-frame clones only, minus some. In the table there are 250,000 or so clones, around 85% of which are singletons. Germline CDR1 and CDR2: MRHNA and SNTAGT. V lost 2 bases to trimming and J lost 4 bases, with 6 bases between them. The CDR3 has 14 residues. The specimen was peripheral blood. This clonotype was obtained from a man aged 80 or over with acute or convalescent COVID-19. V is TRBV6-4 and J is TRBJ1-6, with D perhaps TRBD1 (5 bases). The CDR3 sequence is CASSDGTYNSPLHF. In nucleotides, the CDR3 is TGTGCCAGCAGTGACGGGACTTATAATTCACCCCTCCACTTT.